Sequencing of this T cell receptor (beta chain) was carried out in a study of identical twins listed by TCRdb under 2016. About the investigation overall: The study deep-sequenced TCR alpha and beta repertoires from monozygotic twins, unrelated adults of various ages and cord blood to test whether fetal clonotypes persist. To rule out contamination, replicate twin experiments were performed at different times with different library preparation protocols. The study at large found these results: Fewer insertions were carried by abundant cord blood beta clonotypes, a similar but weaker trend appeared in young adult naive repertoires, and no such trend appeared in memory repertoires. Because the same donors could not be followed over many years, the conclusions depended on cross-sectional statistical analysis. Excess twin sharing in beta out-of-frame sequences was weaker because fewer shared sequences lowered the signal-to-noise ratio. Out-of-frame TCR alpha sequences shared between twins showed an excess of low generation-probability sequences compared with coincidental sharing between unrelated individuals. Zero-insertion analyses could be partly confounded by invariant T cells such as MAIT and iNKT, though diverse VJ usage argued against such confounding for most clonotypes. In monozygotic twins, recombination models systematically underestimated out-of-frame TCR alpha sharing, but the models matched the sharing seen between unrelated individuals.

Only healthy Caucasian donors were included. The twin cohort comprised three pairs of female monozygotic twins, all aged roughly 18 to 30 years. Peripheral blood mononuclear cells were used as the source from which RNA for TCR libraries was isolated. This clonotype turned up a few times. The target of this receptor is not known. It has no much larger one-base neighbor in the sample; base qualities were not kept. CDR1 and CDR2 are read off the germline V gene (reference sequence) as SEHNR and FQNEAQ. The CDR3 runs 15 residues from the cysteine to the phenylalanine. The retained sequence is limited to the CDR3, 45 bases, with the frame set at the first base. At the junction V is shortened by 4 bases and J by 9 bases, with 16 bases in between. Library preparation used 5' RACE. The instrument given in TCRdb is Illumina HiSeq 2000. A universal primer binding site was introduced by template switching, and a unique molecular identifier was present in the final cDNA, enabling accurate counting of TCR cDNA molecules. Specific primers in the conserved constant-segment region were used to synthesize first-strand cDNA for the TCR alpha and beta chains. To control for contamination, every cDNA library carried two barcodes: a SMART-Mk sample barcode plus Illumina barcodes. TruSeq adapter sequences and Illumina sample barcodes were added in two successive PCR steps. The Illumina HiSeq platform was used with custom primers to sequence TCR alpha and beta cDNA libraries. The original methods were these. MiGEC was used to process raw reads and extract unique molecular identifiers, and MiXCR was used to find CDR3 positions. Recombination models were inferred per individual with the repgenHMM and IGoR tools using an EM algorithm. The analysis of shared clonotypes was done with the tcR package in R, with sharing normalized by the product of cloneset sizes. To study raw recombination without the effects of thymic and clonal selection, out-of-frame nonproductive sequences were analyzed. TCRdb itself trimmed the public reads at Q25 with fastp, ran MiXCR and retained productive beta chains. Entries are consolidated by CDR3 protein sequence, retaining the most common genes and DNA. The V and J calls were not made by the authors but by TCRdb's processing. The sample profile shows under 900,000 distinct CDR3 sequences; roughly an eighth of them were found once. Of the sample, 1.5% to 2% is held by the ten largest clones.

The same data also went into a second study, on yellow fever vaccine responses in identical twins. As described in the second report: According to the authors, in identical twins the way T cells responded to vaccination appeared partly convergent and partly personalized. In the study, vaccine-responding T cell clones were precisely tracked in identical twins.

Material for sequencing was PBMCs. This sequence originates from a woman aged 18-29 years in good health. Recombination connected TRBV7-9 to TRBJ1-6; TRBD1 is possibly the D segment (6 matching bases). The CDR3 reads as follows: CASSSGLTGLSPLHF. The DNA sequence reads TGTGCCAGCAGCTCAGGGCTTACAGGGCTTTCACCCCTCCACTTT.